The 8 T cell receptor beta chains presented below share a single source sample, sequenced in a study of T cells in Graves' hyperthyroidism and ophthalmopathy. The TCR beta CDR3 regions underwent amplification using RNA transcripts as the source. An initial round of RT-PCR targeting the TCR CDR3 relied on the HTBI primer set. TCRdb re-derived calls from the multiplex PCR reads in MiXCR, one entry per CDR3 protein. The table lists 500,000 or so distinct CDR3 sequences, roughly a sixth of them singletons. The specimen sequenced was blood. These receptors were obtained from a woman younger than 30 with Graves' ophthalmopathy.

The DNA of the CDR3 is TGTGCCAGCAGCGTGTCCGGAACCAACTATGGCTACACCTTC. It translates to CASSVSGTNYGYTF. The V call is TRBV9, the J call TRBJ1-2, with D uncertain. This CDR3 is built from 14 residues. Trimming took 2 bases from V and 2 from J, leaving 10 bases between them. Germline CDR1 SGDLS, CDR2 YYNGEE.

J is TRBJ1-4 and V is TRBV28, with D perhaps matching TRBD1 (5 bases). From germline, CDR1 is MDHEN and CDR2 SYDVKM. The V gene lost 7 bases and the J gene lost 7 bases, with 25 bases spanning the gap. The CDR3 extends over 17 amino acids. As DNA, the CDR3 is TGTGCCAGCAATTCCATCTTTCCGGACCGGGGGTCTGAAAAACTGTTTTTT. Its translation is CASNSIFPDRGSEKLFF.

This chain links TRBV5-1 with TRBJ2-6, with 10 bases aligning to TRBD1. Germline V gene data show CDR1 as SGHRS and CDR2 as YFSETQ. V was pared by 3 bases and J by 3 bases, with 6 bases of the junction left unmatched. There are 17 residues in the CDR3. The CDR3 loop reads CASSSPGQGNGANVLTF. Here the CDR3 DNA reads TGCGCCAGCAGCTCCCCGGGACAGGGGAATGGGGCCAACGTCCTGACTTTC.

CDR3 loop: CSASPEGPSQPQHF. In DNA form, the CDR3 reads TGCAGTGCTAGTCCTGAGGGCCCCAGTCAGCCCCAGCATTTT. J is TRBJ1-5 and V is TRBV20-1; D gene uncertain. The CDR3 runs to 14 residues. CDR1 DFQATT and CDR2 SNEGSKA come from the germline V gene (reference sequence). V was clipped by 3 bases and J by 6 bases, with 15 bases between them.

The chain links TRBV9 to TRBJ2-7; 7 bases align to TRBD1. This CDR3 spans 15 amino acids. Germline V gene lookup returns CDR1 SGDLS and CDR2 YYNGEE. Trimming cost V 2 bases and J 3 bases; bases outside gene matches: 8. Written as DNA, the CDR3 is TGTGCCAGCAGCGTCGGACAGGCCCCTATCTACGAGCAGTACTTC. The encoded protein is CASSVGQAPIYEQYF.

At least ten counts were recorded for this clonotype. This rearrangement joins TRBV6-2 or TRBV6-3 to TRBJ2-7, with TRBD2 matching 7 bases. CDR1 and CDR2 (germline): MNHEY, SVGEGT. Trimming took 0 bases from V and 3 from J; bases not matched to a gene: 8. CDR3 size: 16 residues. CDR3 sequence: CASSYSIAGLHYEQYF. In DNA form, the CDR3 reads TGTGCCAGCAGTTACTCGATAGCGGGCCTCCACTACGAGCAGTACTTC.

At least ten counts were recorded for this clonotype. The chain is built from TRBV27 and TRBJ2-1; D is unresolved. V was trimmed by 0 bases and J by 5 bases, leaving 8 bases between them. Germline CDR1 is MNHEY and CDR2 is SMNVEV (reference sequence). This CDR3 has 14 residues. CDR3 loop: CASSLSGGHNEQFF. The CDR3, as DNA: TGTGCCAGCAGTTTATCGGGTGGCCACAATGAGCAGTTCTTC.

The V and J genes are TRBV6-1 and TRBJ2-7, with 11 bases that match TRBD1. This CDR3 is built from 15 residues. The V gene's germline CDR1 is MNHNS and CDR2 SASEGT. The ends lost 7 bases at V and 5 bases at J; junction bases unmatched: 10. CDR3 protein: CASTLTGQGADEQYF. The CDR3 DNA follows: TGTGCCAGCACCCTAACAGGACAGGGGGCGGACGAGCAGTACTTC.